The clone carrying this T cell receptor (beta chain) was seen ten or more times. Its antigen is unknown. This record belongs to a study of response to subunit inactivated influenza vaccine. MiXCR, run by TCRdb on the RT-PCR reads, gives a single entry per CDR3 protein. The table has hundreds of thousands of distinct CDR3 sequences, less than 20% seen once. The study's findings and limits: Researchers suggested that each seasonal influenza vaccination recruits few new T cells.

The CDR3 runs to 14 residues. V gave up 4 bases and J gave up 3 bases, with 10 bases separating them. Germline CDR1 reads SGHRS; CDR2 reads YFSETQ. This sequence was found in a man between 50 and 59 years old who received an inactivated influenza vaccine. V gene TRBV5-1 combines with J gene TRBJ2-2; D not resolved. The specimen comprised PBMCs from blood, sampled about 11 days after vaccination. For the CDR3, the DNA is TGCGCCAGCAGCCCATACTCAGACACCGGGGAGCTGTTTTTT. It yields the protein CASSPYSDTGELFF.